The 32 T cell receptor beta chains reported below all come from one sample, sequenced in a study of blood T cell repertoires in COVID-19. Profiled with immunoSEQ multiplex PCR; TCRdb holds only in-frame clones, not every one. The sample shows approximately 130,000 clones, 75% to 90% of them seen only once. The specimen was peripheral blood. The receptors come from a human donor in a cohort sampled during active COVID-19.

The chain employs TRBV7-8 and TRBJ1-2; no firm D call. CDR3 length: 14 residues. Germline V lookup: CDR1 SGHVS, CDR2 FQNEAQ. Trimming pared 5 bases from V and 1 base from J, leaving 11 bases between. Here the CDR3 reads CASSPAANNYGYTF. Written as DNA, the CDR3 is TGTGCCAGCAGCCCTGCGGCGAATAACTATGGCTACACCTTC.

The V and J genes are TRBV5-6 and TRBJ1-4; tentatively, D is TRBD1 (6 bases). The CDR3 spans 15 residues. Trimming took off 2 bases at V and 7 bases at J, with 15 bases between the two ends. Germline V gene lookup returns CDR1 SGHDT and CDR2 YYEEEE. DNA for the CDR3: TGTGCCAGCAGCTTCGCTAACAGGGTGGTTGAAAAACTGTTTTTT. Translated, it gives CASSFANRVVEKLFF. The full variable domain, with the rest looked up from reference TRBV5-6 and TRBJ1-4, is DAGVTQSPTHLIKTRGQQVTLRCSPKSGHDTVSWYQQALGQGPQFIFQYYEEEERQRGNFPDRFSGHQFPNYSSELNVNALLLGDSALYLCASSFANRVVEKLFFGSGTQLSVL.

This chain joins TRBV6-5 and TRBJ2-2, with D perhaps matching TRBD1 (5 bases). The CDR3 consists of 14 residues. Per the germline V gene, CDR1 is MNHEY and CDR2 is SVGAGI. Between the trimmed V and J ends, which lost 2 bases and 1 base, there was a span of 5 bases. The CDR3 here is CASSYQGNTGELFF. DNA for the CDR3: TGTGCCAGCAGTTACCAGGGGAACACCGGGGAGCTGTTTTTT.

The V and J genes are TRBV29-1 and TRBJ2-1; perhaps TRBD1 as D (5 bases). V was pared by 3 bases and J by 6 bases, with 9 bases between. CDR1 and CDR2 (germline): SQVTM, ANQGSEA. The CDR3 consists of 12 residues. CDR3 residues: CSVDAGRNEQFF. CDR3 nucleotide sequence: TGCAGCGTTGATGCAGGGCGCAATGAGCAGTTCTTC.

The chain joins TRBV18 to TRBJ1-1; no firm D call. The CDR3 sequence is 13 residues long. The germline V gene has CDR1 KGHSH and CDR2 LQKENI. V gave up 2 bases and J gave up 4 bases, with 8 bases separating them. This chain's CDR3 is CASSPRETTEAFF. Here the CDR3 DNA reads TGTGCCAGCTCACCAAGGGAGACCACTGAAGCTTTCTTT.

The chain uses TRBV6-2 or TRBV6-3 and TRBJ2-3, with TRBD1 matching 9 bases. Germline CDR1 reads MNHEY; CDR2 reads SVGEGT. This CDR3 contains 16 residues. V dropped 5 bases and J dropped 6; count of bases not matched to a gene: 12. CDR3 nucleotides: TGTGCCAGCAGTGGCCTTAGGACAGGGGTTGGGGATACGCAGTATTTT. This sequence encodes CASSGLRTGVGDTQYF.

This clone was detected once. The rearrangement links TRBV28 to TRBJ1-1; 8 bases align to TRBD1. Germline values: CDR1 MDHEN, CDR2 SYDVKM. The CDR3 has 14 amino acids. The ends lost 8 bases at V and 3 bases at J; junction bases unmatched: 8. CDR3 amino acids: CASVPGQADTEAFF. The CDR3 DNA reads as TGTGCCAGCGTTCCGGGACAGGCTGACACTGAAGCTTTCTTT.

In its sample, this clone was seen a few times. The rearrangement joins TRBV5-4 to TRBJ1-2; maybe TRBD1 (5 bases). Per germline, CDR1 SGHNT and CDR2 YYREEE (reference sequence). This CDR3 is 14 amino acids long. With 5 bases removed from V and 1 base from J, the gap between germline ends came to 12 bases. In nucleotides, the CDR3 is TGTGCCAGCAGAACGGAGGGGCTTAACTATGGCTACACCTTC. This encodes CASRTEGLNYGYTF. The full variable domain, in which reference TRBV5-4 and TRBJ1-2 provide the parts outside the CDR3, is ETGVTQSPTHLIKTRGQQVTLRCSSQSGHNTVSWYQQALGQGPQFIFQYYREEENGRGNFPPRFSGLQFPNYSSELNVNALELDDSALYLCASRTEGLNYGYTFGSGTRLTVV.

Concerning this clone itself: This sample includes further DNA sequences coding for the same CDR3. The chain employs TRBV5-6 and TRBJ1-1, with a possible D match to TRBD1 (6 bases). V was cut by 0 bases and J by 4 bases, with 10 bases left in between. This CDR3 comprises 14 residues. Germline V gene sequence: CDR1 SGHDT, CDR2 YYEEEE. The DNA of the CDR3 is TGTGCCAGCAGCTTGGGGCAGGGGAGCACTGAAGCTTTCTTT. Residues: CASSLGQGSTEAFF.

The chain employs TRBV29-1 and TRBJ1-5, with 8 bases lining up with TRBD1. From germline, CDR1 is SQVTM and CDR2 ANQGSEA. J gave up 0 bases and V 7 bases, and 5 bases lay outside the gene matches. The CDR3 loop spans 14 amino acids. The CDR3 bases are TGCAGCGCCGGGACAGGCAATAGCAATCAGCCCCAGCATTTT. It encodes CSAGTGNSNQPQHF.

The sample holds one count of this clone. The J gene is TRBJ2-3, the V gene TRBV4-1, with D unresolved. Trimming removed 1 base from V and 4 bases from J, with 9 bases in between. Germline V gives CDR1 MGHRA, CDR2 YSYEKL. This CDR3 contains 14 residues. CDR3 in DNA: TGCGCCAGCAGCCAAGGGCCCTCCGCAGATACGCAGTATTTT. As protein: CASSQGPSADTQYF.

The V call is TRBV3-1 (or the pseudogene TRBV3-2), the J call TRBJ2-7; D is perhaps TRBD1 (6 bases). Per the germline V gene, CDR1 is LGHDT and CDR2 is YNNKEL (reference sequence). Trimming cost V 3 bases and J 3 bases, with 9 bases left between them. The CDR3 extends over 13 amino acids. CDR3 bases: TGTGCCAGCAGCCATGGACAGCTCTACGAGCAGTACTTC. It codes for CASSHGQLYEQYF.

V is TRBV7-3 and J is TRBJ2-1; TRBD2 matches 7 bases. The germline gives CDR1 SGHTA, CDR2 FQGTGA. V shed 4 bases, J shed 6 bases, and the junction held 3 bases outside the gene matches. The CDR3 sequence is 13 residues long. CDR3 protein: CASSSSGGNEQFF. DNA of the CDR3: TGTGCCAGCAGCTCCTCGGGGGGCAATGAGCAGTTCTTC.

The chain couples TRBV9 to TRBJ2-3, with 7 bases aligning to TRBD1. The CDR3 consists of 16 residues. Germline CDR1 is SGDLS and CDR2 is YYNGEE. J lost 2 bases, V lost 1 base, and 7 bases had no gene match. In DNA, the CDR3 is TGTGCCAGCAGCGTACCCCGGGACAGACACACAGATACGCAGTATTTT. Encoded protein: CASSVPRDRHTDTQYF.

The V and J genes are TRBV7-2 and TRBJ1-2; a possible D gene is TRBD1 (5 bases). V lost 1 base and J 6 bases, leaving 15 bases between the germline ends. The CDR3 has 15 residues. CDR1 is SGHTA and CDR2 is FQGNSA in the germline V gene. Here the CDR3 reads CASSLGVGADHGYTF. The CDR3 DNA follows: TGTGCCAGCAGCTTAGGTGTAGGGGCTGACCATGGCTACACCTTC.

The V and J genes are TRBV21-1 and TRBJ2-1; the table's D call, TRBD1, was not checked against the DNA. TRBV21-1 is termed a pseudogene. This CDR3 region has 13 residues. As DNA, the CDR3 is TGTGCCAGCAGCGAAGACTCCTCCAGGGAGCAGTTCTTC. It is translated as CASSEDSSREQFF.

The CDR3 protein is CASSWGGTRANTGELFF. CDR3 DNA sequence: TGTGCCAGCAGTTGGGGGGGGACTAGGGCCAACACCGGGGAGCTGTTTTTT. The genes are TRBV27 and TRBJ2-2; 8 bases are a match to TRBD2. J gave up 2 bases and V 4 bases, and 9 bases lay outside the gene matches. This CDR3 is 17 amino acids long. The germline V gene has CDR1 MNHEY and CDR2 SMNVEV (reference sequence).

The CDR3 spells CASSLVGRGLGETQYF. For the CDR3, the DNA is TGTGCCAGCAGCTTGGTGGGCAGGGGGCTAGGGGAGACCCAGTACTTC. The chain is built from TRBV5-4 and TRBJ2-5; 8 bases map to TRBD1. V lost 0 bases to trimming and J lost 5 bases; unmatched junction nucleotides: 9. The germline V gene has CDR1 SGHNT and CDR2 YYREEE (reference sequence). This CDR3 comprises 16 residues.

CDR3 residues: CASSQTSPDTQYF. DNA of the CDR3: TGTGCCAGCAGCCAAACTAGCCCCGATACGCAGTATTTT. The J gene is TRBJ2-3, the V gene TRBV3-1 (or the pseudogene TRBV3-2); TRBD2 might be the D (6 bases). Germline lookup yields CDR1 LGHDT and CDR2 YNNKEL (reference sequence). The CDR3 extends over 13 amino acids. V was shortened by 2 bases and J by 6 bases, with 9 bases between the two germline ends.

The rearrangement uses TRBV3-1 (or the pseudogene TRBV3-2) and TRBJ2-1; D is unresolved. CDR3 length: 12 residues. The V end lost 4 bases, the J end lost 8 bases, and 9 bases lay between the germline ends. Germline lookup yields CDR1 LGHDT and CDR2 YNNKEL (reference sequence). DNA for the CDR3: TGTGCCAGCAGCCCTGACACGTATGAGCAGTTCTTC. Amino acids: CASSPDTYEQFF.

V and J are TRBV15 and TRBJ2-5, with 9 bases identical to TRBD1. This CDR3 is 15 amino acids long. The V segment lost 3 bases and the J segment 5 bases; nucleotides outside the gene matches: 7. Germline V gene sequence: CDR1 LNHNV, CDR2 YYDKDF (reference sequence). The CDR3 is CATSSAGQGRETQYF. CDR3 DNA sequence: TGTGCCACCAGCAGCGCGGGACAGGGTCGGGAGACCCAGTACTTC.

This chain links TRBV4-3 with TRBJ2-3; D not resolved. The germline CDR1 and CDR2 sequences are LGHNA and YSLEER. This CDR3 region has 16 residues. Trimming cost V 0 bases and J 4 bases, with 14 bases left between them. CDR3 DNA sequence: TGCGCCAGCAGCCAAGAAGCAGTGGTCCGGGCAGATACGCAGTATTTT. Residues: CASSQEAVVRADTQYF.

CDR3 residues: CASSVHGEETQYF. CDR3 sequence (DNA): TGTGCCAGCAGCGTTCACGGTGAGGAGACCCAGTACTTC. The chain carries TRBV9 and TRBJ2-5; D remains ambiguous. Deletions cut 2 bases from V and 5 bases from J, with 10 bases between. The CDR3 length is 13 residues. The germline CDR1 and CDR2 sequences are SGDLS and YYNGEE.

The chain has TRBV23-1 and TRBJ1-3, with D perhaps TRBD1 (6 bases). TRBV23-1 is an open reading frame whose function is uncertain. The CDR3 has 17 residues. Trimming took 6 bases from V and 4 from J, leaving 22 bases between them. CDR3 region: CASRGPSREDRGNTIYF. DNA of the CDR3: TGCGCCAGCAGGGGGCCCTCCCGGGAAGACAGGGGAAACACCATATATTTT.

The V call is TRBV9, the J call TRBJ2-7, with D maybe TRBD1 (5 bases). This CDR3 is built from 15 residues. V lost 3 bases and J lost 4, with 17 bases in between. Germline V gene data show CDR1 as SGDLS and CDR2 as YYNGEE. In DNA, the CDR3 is TGTGCCAGCAGCGCACGGGCAAGGGGCGGTTACGAGCAGTACTTC. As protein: CASSARARGGYEQYF.

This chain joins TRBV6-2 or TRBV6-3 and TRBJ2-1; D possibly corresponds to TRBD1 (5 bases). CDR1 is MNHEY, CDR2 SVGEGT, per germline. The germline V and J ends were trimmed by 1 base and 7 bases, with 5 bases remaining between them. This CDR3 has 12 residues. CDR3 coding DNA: TGTGCCAGCAGTTACTACAGGAATGAGCAGTTCTTC. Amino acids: CASSYYRNEQFF.

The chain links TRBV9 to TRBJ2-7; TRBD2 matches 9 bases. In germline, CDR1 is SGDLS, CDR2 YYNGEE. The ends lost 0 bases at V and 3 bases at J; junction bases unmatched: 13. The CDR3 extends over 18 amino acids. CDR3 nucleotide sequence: TGTGCCAGCAGCGTAGGGTCAGGTCTTAGCGGGGGACTCTACGAGCAGTACTTC. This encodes CASSVGSGLSGGLYEQYF.

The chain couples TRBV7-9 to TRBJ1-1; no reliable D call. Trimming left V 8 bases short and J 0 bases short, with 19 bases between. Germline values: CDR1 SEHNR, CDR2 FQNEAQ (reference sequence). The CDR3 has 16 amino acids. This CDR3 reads CASSFRQAYMNTEAFF. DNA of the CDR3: TGTGCCAGCTCATTTCGGCAGGCTTACATGAACACTGAAGCTTTCTTT.

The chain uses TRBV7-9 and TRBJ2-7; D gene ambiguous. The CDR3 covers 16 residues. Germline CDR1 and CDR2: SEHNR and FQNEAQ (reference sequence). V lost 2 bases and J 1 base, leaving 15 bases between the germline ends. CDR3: CASSLSSGDGSYEQYV. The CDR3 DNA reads TGTGCCAGCAGCTTAAGTAGTGGTGACGGGTCCTACGAGCAGTACGTC.

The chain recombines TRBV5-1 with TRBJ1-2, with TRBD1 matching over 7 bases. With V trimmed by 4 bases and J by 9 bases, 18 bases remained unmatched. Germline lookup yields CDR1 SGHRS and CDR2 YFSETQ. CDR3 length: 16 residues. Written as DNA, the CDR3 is TGCGCCAGCAGCCCCGGGGGGGACAGATACCAGATGAGCTACACCTTC. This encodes CASSPGGDRYQMSYTF.

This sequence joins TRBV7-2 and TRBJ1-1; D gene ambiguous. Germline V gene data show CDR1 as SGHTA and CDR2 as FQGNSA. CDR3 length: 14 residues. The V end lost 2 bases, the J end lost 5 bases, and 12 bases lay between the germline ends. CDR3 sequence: CASSLLGGRTEAFF. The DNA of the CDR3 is TGTGCCAGCAGCTTATTAGGAGGGAGAACTGAAGCTTTCTTT. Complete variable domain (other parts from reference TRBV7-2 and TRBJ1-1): GAGVSQSPSNKVTEKGKDVELRCDPISGHTALYWYRQSLGQGLEFLIYFQGNSAPDKSGLPSDRFSAERTGGSVSTLTIQRTQQEDSAVYLCASSLLGGRTEAFFGQGTRLTVV.

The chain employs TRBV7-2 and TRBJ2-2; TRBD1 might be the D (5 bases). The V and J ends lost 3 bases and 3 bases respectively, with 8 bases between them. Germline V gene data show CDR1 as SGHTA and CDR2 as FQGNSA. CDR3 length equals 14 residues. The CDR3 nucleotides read TGTGCCAGCAGCTTGTGGGGCTACACCGGGGAGCTGTTTTTT. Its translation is CASSLWGYTGELFF.